This T cell receptor (beta chain) was documented in a study of T-cell memory formation after mild COVID-19. Study information: TCR clusters largely stayed donor specific.

In regard to this clonotype: Antigen specificity is unknown.

Germline trimming cut 5 bases from V and 2 bases from J; bases unmatched to any gene: 7. The CDR3 consists of 16 residues. Each CDR3 protein is one row after TCRdb ran MiXCR on the 5' RACE reads. Among 450,000 to 650,000 distinct CDR3 sequences listed, about a fifth were seen once. Study-level findings and limits: Among clones peaking at day 37 in the second wave, SARS-CoV-2 specificity remained unconfirmed. Largely, contracting CD4+ clones fell within CM and EM, and contracting CD8+ clones within EMRA.

The material sequenced was PBMCs or a T cell subset sorted from them (not recorded which). The rearrangement joins TRBV12-3 or TRBV12-4 to TRBJ2-3; TRBD2 matches 10 bases. The receptor comes from an adult woman who had mild COVID-19 (a few samples of this study predate the infection). Cell type and time point are not known. CDR3 nucleotides: TGTGCCAGCAGTCCCCTTAGCGGGAGGAACACAGATACGCAGTATTTT. This gives the protein CASSPLSGRNTDTQYF.